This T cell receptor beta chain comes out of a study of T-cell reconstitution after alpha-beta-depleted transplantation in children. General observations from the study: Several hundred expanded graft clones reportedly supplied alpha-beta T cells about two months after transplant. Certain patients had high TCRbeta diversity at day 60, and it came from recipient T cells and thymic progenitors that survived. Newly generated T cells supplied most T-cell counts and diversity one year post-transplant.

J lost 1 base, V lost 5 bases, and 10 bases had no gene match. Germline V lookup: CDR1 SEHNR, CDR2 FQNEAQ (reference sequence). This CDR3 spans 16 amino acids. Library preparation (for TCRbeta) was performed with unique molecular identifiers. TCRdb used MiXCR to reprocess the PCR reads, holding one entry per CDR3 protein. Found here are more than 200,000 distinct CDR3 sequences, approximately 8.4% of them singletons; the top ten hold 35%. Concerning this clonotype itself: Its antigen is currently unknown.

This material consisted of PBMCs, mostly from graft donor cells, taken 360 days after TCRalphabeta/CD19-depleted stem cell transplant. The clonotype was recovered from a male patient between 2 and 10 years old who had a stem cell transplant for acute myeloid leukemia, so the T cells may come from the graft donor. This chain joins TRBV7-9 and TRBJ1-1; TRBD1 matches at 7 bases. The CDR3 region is CASSRLLTGQNTEAFF. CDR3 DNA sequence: TGTGCCAGCAGCCGTCTGTTGACAGGGCAGAACACTGAAGCTTTCTTT.